Listed below are T cell receptor beta chains from one sample, sequenced in a study of T cell responses to AZD1222 COVID-19 vaccine. The data were produced by immunoSEQ multiplex PCR, yet TCRdb's version contains in-frame clones alone and is incomplete. This table holds roughly 150,000 clones, approximately 87% found once. The starting material was peripheral blood, obtained 28 days after the second AZD1222 dose. The source is an adult who received the AZD1222 COVID-19 vaccine. CDR3s include the opening cysteine and the closing phenylalanine or tryptophan. The order of the fields is D gene, clone size, V gene, J gene, CDR3 protein, CDR3 DNA. A D gene is named only where the DNA matches it firmly. Where a row states a size, it is once, few, many or the class of an expanded clone; other rows omit it.

.	.	TRBV3-1/TRBV3-2	TRBJ2-1	CASSRRKGLSGNEQFF	TGTGCCAGCAGCCGACGTAAGGGGTTATCAGGGAATGAGCAGTTCTTC
.	once	TRBV7-6	TRBJ2-2	CASSLNTGELFF	TGTGCCAGCAGCTTGAACACCGGGGAGCTGTTTTTT
.	.	TRBV30	TRBJ1-3	CASDTGLSGNTIYF	TGTGCCTCTGATACAGGGCTTTCTGGAAACACCATATATTTT
TRBD2	.	TRBV7-2	TRBJ2-5	CASSLLGLAGEETQYF	TGTGCCAGCAGCTTACTGGGACTAGCGGGAGAAGAGACCCAGTACTTC
TRBD2	.	TRBV7-3	TRBJ2-1	CASSPTSIHEQFF	TGTGCCAGCAGTCCGACTAGCATCCATGAGCAGTTCTTC
TRBD2	.	TRBV7-9	TRBJ2-7	CASSSTLTSAYAYEQYF	TGTGCCAGCAGTTCTACCCTTACTAGCGCTTACGCCTACGAGCAGTACTTC
.	.	TRBV5-4	TRBJ1-2	CASSLWDYGYTF	TGTGCCAGCAGCTTGTGGGACTATGGCTACACCTTC
.	.	TRBV18	TRBJ2-7	CASSPPSVPEQYF	TGTGCCAGCTCACCACCGAGTGTCCCCGAGCAGTACTTC
.	.	TRBV7-2	TRBJ1-1	CASSVGPLEAFF	TGTGCCAGCAGCGTAGGTCCTCTGGAAGCTTTCTTT
.	.	TRBV25-1	TRBJ1-3	CASSDTRLSGNTIYF	TGTGCCAGCAGTGACACCCGACTTTCTGGAAACACCATATATTTT
TRBD2	.	TRBV7-9	TRBJ2-1	CASSLRWTSGTARYNEQFF	TGTGCCAGCAGCTTGAGGTGGACTAGCGGGACCGCACGTTACAATGAGCAGTTCTTC
.	.	TRBV4-3	TRBJ2-4	CASSQESNLAMKNIQYF	TGCGCCAGCAGCCAAGAAAGTAACCTAGCGATGAAAAACATTCAGTACTTC
.	.	TRBV3-1/TRBV3-2	TRBJ1-6	CASSQDFSGLSPLHF	TGTGCCAGCAGCCAAGATTTCTCAGGGTTGTCACCCCTCCACTTT
TRBD2	few	TRBV5-1	TRBJ2-1	CASSSGLAGGYNEQFF	TGCGCCAGCAGCTCGGGACTAGCGGGAGGATACAATGAGCAGTTCTTC
TRBD1	.	TRBV7-2	TRBJ2-3	CASSFKGAGTFTQYF	TGTGCCAGCAGCTTTAAGGGGGCCGGGACGTTTACGCAGTATTTT
.	once	TRBV25-1	TRBJ2-7	CASIQTGSYEQYF	TGTGCCAGTATCCAGACGGGATCCTACGAGCAGTACTTC
TRBD1	.	TRBV5-1	TRBJ2-1	CASASTGPYNEQFF	TGCGCCAGCGCGTCGACAGGGCCCTACAATGAGCAGTTCTTC
.	.	TRBV7-2	TRBJ1-5	CASSARTHLGSNQPQHF	TGTGCCAGCAGCGCGCGGACACACCTAGGGAGCAATCAGCCCCAGCATTTT
.	.	TRBV28	TRBJ2-7	CASSLMREGAREQYF	TGTGCCAGCAGTCTTATGAGGGAGGGGGCTAGGGAGCAGTACTTC
.	few	TRBV6-5	TRBJ2-5	CASSYGVGGGGETQYF	TGTGCCAGCAGTTATGGGGTAGGGGGAGGCGGGGAGACCCAGTACTTC
.	.	TRBV7-2	TRBJ2-5	CASSLRQVGETQYF	TGTGCCAGCAGCTTACGGCAGGTGGGAGAGACCCAGTACTTC
TRBD1	.	TRBV5-1	TRBJ1-4	CASSFSGTGEKLFF	TGCGCCAGCAGCTTTTCTGGGACAGGCGAAAAACTGTTTTTT
.	few	TRBV28	TRBJ1-2	CASHRDWPGYTF	TGTGCCAGCCACAGGGATTGGCCTGGCTACACCTTC
TRBD1	.	TRBV5-1	TRBJ1-3	CASSLGDRDGNTIYF	TGCGCCAGCAGCTTGGGGGACAGGGACGGAAACACCATATATTTT
.	.	TRBV6-2/TRBV6-3	TRBJ1-1	CASSYSANTEAFF	TGTGCCAGCAGTTACTCAGCGAACACTGAAGCTTTCTTT
.	.	TRBV6-6	TRBJ2-1	CASSYDLGREQFF	TGTGCCAGCAGTTACGATCTTGGGAGAGAGCAGTTCTTC
TRBD2	.	TRBV28	TRBJ2-3	CASSFRIALISGGDTDTQYF	TGTGCCAGCAGTTTTCGGATCGCCTTAATTAGCGGGGGGGACACAGATACGCAGTATTTT
.	few	TRBV18	TRBJ2-7	CASSLGRSYEQYF	TGTGCCAGCTCACTAGGAAGGAGCTACGAGCAGTACTTC
.	once	TRBV18	TRBJ1-1	CASSPSGNTEAFF	TGTGCCAGCTCACCATCAGGGAACACTGAAGCTTTCTTT
TRBD1	.	TRBV7-2	TRBJ1-2	CASSLVGGGGYGYTF	TGTGCCAGCAGCTTAGTAGGGGGCGGGGGCTATGGCTACACCTTC
.	.	TRBV6-5	TRBJ1-2	CASSLNREAYGYTF	TGTGCCAGCAGTTTGAACAGGGAAGCCTATGGCTACACCTTC
.	few	TRBV5-6	TRBJ1-5	CASSLWTLDNQPQHF	TGTGCCAGCAGCTTGTGGACGCTTGATAATCAGCCCCAGCATTTT
TRBD1	once	TRBV10-3	TRBJ1-4	CAISEPGQVATNEKLFF	TGTGCCATCAGTGAGCCAGGACAGGTTGCAACTAATGAAAAACTGTTTTTT
.	.	TRBV4-1	TRBJ1-4	CASRTSAASEKLFF	TGCGCCAGCAGGACTTCGGCGGCGAGTGAAAAACTGTTTTTT
.	.	TRBV6-2/TRBV6-3	TRBJ1-1	CASSYSKNTEAFF	TGTGCCAGCAGTTACTCGAAGAACACTGAAGCTTTCTTT
TRBD2	.	TRBV7-8	TRBJ2-3	CASSFHRWRGRTDTQYF	TGTGCCAGCAGCTTCCATAGGTGGCGGGGGAGGACAGATACGCAGTATTTT
.	.	TRBV7-2	TRBJ1-1	CASSLARRSKAFF	TGTGCCAGCAGCTTAGCGAGGAGGAGTAAAGCTTTCTTT
.	.	TRBV2	TRBJ2-1	CASSGVGEQFF	TGTGCCAGCAGCGGGGTAGGTGAGCAGTTCTTC
.	.	TRBV29-1	TRBJ2-7	CSVETGPPRNEQYF	TGCAGCGTTGAAACGGGGCCTCCCCGGAACGAGCAGTACTTC
.	.	TRBV7-9	TRBJ2-1	CASSHINEQFF	TGTGCCAGCAGCCATATCAATGAGCAGTTCTTC
TRBD1	.	TRBV5-5	TRBJ2-2	CASSSGTANTGELFF	TGTGCCAGCAGCTCTGGGACAGCGAACACCGGGGAGCTGTTTTTT
TRBD2	.	TRBV30	TRBJ2-1	CAWSGTSGTNEQFF	TGTGCCTGGAGTGGGACTAGCGGGACCAATGAGCAGTTCTTC
.	.	TRBV6-5	TRBJ2-4	CASSFGGNKNIQYF	TGTGCCAGCAGCTTCGGCGGTAACAAAAACATTCAGTACTTC
.	.	TRBV5-4	TRBJ2-1	CASSPIGGEQFF	TGTGCCAGCAGCCCCATTGGGGGTGAGCAGTTCTTC
TRBD1	.	TRBV28	TRBJ1-4	CASSFLQGGYSEKLFF	TGTGCCAGCAGTTTTCTCCAGGGGGGTTATAGTGAAAAACTGTTTTTT
.	.	TRBV3-1/TRBV3-2	TRBJ1-1	CASSHGPNTEAFF	TGTGCCAGCAGCCATGGCCCGAACACTGAAGCTTTCTTT
.	.	TRBV10-3	TRBJ2-3	CAVAENTDTQYF	TGTGCCGTCGCGGAGAATACAGATACGCAGTATTTT
.	few	TRBV6-2/TRBV6-3	TRBJ1-2	CASSTSFGADSAAGKGYTF	TGTGCCAGCAGTACTTCATTTGGGGCAGACAGCGCTGCGGGGAAGGGCTACACCTTC